This T cell receptor beta chain was documented in a study of T cell changes during pregnancy in multiple sclerosis. Sequenced by immunoSEQ multiplex PCR; TCRdb stores in-frame clones only, minus some. The table shows some 74,000 clones, with roughly 92% occurring only once. This clone was picked up a small number of times. The receptor was isolated from a female donor in good health, enrolled as a control in a pregnancy study. The sample consisted of peripheral blood, taken after pregnancy.

CDR3 sequence reads: CASSLWARENSPLHF. The CDR3 DNA is TGTGCCAGCAGTTTATGGGCCAGGGAAAATTCACCCCTCCACTTT. The chain uses TRBV27 and TRBJ1-6; tentative D call: TRBD1 (5 bases). CDR3 length: 15 amino acids. Trimming left V 1 base short and J 7 bases short, with 11 bases between. CDR1 MNHEY and CDR2 SMNVEV come from the germline V gene (reference sequence).